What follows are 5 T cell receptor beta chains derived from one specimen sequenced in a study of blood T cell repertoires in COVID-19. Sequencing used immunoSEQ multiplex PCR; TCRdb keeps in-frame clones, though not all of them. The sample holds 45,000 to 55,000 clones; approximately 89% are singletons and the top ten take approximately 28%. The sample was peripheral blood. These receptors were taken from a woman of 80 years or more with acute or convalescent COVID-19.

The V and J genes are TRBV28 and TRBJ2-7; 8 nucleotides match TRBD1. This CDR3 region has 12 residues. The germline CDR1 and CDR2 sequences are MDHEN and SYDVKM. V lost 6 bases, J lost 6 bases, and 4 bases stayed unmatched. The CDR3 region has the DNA TGTGCCAGCAGCCCGGACAGGGCCGAGCAGTACGTC. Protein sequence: CASSPDRAEQYV.

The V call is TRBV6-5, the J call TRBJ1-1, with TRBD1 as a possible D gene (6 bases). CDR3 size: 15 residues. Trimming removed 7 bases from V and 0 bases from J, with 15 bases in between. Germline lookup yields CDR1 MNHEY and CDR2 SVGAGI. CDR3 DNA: TGTGCCAGCATTGGGACACGGAACATGAACACTGAAGCTTTCTTT. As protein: CASIGTRNMNTEAFF.

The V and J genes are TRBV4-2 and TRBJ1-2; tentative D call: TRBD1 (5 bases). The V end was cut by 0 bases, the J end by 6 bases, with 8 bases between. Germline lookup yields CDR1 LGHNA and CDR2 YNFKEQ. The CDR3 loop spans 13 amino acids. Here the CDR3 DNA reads TGTGCCAGCAGCCAAGAGAAAGGGGATGGCTACACCTTC. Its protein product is CASSQEKGDGYTF.

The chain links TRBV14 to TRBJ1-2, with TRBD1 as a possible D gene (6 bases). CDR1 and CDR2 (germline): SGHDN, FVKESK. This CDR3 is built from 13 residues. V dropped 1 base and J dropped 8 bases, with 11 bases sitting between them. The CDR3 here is CASSQGQAGGYTF. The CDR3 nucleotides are TGTGCCAGCAGCCAAGGACAGGCAGGAGGCTACACCTTC.

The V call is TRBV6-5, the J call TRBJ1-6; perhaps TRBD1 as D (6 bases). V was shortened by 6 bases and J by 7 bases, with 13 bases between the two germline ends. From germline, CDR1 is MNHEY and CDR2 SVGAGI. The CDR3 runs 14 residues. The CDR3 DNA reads TGTGCCAGCAGCCTACAGGGTACCAATTCACCCCTCCACTTT. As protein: CASSLQGTNSPLHF.